The 2 T cell receptor beta chains reported below all come from one sample, sequenced in a study of blood T cells in healthy people across ages. The second PCR ran roughly 6 to 11 cycles with a sample-barcoded 5' primer and J-beta primers. TCRdb itself ran the 5' RACE reads through MiXCR, one entry per CDR3 protein. The data hold 1.8 million or so distinct CDR3 sequences, with 30% to 40% observed a single time. The sample was blood. The receptors were sampled from a human donor in good health.

This clonotype was counted between two and nine times. The chain joins TRBV20-1 to TRBJ2-3, with 7 bases lining up with TRBD2. The ends lost 0 bases at V and 1 base at J; junction bases unmatched: 7. CDR3 size: 16 residues. CDR1 is DFQATT, CDR2 SNEGSKA, per germline (reference sequence). The CDR3 bases are TGCAGTGCTAGAGATCTCCGGCTAGCGGGCACAGATACGCAGTATTTT. Its protein is CSARDLRLAGTDTQYF.

This clonotype was counted between two and nine times. The chain recombines TRBV20-1 with TRBJ2-1, with TRBD2 matching over 7 bases. The trim removed 3 bases at V and 9 bases at J, leaving 5 bases unmatched. CDR1 is DFQATT and CDR2 is SNEGSKA in the germline V gene (reference sequence). The CDR3 consists of 12 residues. Written as DNA, the CDR3 is TGCAGTGCTAGTTCTGGGGGGGTTGAGCAGTTCTTC. As protein: CSASSGGVEQFF.